Judged by abundance, the clone carrying this TCR delta chain is medium-sized. Germline lookup yields CDR1 GEAIGNYY and CDR2 EKD. V lost 0 bases and J 2 bases, leaving 21 bases between the germline ends. CDR3 size: 18 residues. This record belongs to a study of gamma-delta T cells after stem cell transplantation. TCRdb re-called clones from the RT-PCR reads using CATT. The table lists about 2,700 delta-chain clones, 22% of them singletons, with about 29% in the top ten. The chain couples TRDV2 to TRDJ1; the D is unclear. The sequenced sample was gamma-delta T cells. The TCR was taken from a human donor. It is not recorded whose cells these are; they may come from a transplant donor. CDR3 amino acids: CACDTVGHRGGHTDKLIF. DNA of the CDR3: TGTGCCTGTGACACCGTGGGACACCGGGGTGGGCATACCGATAAACTCATCTTT.